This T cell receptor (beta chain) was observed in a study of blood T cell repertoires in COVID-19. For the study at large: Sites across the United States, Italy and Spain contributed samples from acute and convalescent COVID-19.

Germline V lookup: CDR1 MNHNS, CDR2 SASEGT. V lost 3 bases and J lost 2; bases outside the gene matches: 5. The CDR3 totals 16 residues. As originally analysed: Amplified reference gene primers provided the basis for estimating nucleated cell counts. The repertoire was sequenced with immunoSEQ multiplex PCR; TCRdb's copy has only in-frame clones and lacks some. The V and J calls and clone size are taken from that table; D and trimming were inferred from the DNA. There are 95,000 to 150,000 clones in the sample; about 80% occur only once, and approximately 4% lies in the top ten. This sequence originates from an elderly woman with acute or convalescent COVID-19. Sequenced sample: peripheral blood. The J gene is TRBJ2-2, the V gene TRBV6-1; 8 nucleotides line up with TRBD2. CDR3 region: CASSEGSGTNTGELFF. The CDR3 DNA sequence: TGTGCCAGCAGTGAGGGTAGCGGGACCAACACCGGGGAGCTGTTTTTT.